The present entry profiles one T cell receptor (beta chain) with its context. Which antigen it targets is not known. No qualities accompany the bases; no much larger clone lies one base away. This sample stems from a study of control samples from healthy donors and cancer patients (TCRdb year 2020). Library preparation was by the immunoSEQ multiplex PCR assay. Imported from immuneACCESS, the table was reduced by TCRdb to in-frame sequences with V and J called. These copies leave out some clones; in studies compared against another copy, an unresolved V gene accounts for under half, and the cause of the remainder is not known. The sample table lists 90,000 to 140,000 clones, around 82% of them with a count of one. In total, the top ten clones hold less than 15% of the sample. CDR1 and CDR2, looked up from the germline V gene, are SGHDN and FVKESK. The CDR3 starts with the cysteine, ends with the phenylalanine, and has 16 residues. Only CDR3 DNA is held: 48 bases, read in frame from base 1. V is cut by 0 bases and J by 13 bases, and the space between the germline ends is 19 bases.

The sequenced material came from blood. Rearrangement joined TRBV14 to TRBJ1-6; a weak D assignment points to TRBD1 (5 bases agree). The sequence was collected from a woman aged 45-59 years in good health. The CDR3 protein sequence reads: CASSQDGTGGRSPLHF. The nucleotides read TGTGCCAGCAGCCAAGATGGGACGGGCGGTCGTTCCCCCCTCCACTTT.